These 32 T cell receptor beta chains came from one sample sequenced in a study of blood T cells in healthy people across ages (dated by TCRdb to 2015 to 2017). Library prep was done by 5' RACE. The listed sequencing device is Illumina HiSeq 2500. A second PCR of about 6 to 12 cycles was performed with a sample-barcoded 5' primer and a J-beta primer mix. TCRdb trimmed the raw reads at Q25, called clones with MiXCR and kept productive beta chains. When rows share a CDR3 protein, they turn into one entry using the most common DNA and genes. Counted in this sample were about 1.6 million distinct CDR3 sequences; almost 35% of them appeared once. The top ten clonotypes cover approximately 10% of the sample. The material sequenced was blood. These receptors came from a woman in her twenties or thirties in good health.

The chain recombines TRBV3-1 with TRBJ2-7, with TRBD1 identical over 8 bases. Germline V gene data show CDR1 as LGHDT and CDR2 as YNNKEL (reference sequence). CDR3 length: 15 amino acids. Trimming took 5 bases from V and 2 from J; bases not matched to a gene: 8. The CDR3 bases are TGTGCCAGCAGCGCCTTACAGGGGGGCCCCTACGAGCAGTACTTC. It codes for CASSALQGGPYEQYF.

This clonotype was counted only a few times. This chain connects TRBV29-1 to TRBJ1-2; 7 bases are shared with TRBD1. The CDR3 is made up of 12 amino acids. V lost 7 bases, J lost 3 bases, and 5 bases stayed unmatched. Germline assignment: CDR1 SQVTM and CDR2 ANQGSEA. In nucleotides, the CDR3 is TGCAGCGGCCGGACAGGCTACTATGGCTACACCTTC. Translation: CSGRTGYYGYTF.

The chain is built from TRBV27 and TRBJ1-1, with D perhaps matching TRBD1 (6 bases). The germline CDR1 and CDR2 sequences are MNHEY and SMNVEV (reference sequence). The V gene lost 4 bases and the J gene lost 8 bases, with 14 bases spanning the gap. There are 13 residues in the CDR3. CDR3 DNA: TGTGCCAGCAGTTCGTCCGGGACAACCGAAGCTTTCTTT. Protein: CASSSSGTTEAFF.

The J gene is TRBJ2-5, the V gene TRBV19; maybe TRBD2 (6 bases). This CDR3 spans 13 amino acids. With 6 bases removed from V and 3 bases from J, the gap between germline ends came to 11 bases. CDR1 and CDR2 (germline): LNHDA, SQIVND (reference sequence). CDR3 amino acids: CASRVGGEETQYF. In nucleotides, the CDR3 is TGTGCCAGTAGAGTTGGCGGGGAAGAGACCCAGTACTTC.

The chain couples TRBV11-2 to TRBJ2-1, with 8 bases identical to TRBD2. The germline CDR1 and CDR2 sequences are SGHAT and FQNNGV. Losses at the gene ends were 5 bases for V and 3 bases for J; bases not matched to a gene: 12. This CDR3 region has 17 residues. As DNA, the CDR3 is TGTGCCAGCAGCCCCGGGGGCTGGCGGGAGGTCTACAATGAGCAGTTCTTC. This translates into CASSPGGWREVYNEQFF.

The chain combines TRBV6-1 with TRBJ2-4; D possibly corresponds to TRBD2 (5 bases). The ends were cut back, 5 bases at V and 2 bases at J, with 19 bases in the middle. The V gene's germline CDR1 is MNHNS and CDR2 SASEGT. This CDR3 contains 17 residues. CDR3 protein: CASSPLDSLGTKNIQYF. DNA for the CDR3: TGTGCCAGCAGTCCACTAGACTCGTTGGGAACCAAAAACATTCAGTACTTC.

This clonotype was recorded at least ten times. This chain connects TRBV4-2 to TRBJ2-7, with 9 nucleotides matching TRBD1. Germline-derived CDR1 and CDR2 are LGHNA and YNFKEQ. The CDR3 length is 15 residues. V was clipped by 2 bases and J by 6 bases; unmatched bases: 8. The CDR3 region has the DNA TGTGCCAGCAGCCAACGGGACAGGGCCCCTACCGAGCAGTACTTC. This translates into CASSQRDRAPTEQYF.

The chain is built from TRBV21-1 and TRBJ2-3. TRBV21-1 is labeled a pseudogene. The CDR3 is 12 amino acids. CDR3 region: CASSNVADTQYF. The CDR3 region has the DNA TGTGCCAGCAGCAATGTGGCAGATACGCAGTATTTT.

The chain has TRBV7-2 and TRBJ1-6, with 8 bases aligning to TRBD1. Germline CDR1 and CDR2: SGHTA and FQGNSA. This CDR3 is 15 amino acids long. V was clipped by 2 bases and J by 6 bases; unmatched bases: 3. CDR3 in DNA: TGTGCCAGCAGCTTACATCAGGGGGCTAATTCACCCCTCCACTTT. Protein product: CASSLHQGANSPLHF.

The rearrangement uses TRBV6-6 and TRBJ1-2; TRBD1 matches 7 bases. CDR1 is MNHNY and CDR2 is SVGAGI in the germline V gene (reference sequence). V shed 7 bases, J shed 3 bases, and the junction held 14 bases outside the gene matches. The CDR3 length is 16 residues. The CDR3 loop is CASIKGGQRYDYGYTF. In DNA, the CDR3 is TGTGCCAGCATTAAGGGGGGACAGCGCTACGACTATGGCTACACCTTC.

V gene TRBV18 combines with J gene TRBJ2-7; maybe TRBD2 (7 bases). The CDR3 is 14 residues long. V was pared by 1 base and J by 5 bases, with 12 bases between. Germline V gives CDR1 KGHSH, CDR2 LQKENI. CDR3 coding DNA: TGTGCCAGCTCACCACAGGGCGGGGGCAACGAGCAGTACTTC. This codes for CASSPQGGGNEQYF.

CDR3 region: CASSEVSSSNGYTF. CDR3 DNA sequence: TGTGCCAGCAGTGAGGTCTCCTCGAGTAATGGCTACACCTTC. This chain links TRBV6-1 with TRBJ1-2; D remains unclear. V lost 3 bases, J lost 6 bases, and 14 bases lay in between. Germline loops: CDR1 MNHNS, CDR2 SASEGT. This CDR3 has 14 residues.

This clonotype was seen ten or more times. The J gene is TRBJ1-2, the V gene TRBV5-5, with 9 bases identical to TRBD1. Unmatched junction bases numbered 7, after V lost 4 bases and J lost 3 bases. From germline, CDR1 is SGHKS and CDR2 YYEKEE (reference sequence). This CDR3 region has 15 residues. DNA for the CDR3: TGTGCCAGCAGCCTAGGACAGGGGCCCGACTATGGCTACACCTTC. Residues: CASSLGQGPDYGYTF. The variable domain in full, completed from reference TRBV5-5 and TRBJ1-2, reads DAGVTQSPTHLIKTRGQQVTLRCSPISGHKSVSWYQQVLGQGPQFIFQYYEKEERGRGNFPDRFSARQFPNYSSELNVNALLLGDSALYLCASSLGQGPDYGYTFGSGTRLTVV.

This clonotype appeared many times. The chain joins TRBV27 to TRBJ2-3; D is ambiguous. This CDR3 comprises 14 residues. Looked up from germline, CDR1 is MNHEY and CDR2 is SMNVEV (reference sequence). V lost 2 bases and J 0 bases, leaving 6 bases between the germline ends. CDR3 sequence (DNA): TGTGCCAGCAGTTTAAAAGAGAGCACAGATACGCAGTATTTT. Translating it yields CASSLKESTDTQYF.

The V call is TRBV7-9, the J call TRBJ1-1; D not certain. Germline CDR1 SEHNR, CDR2 FQNEAQ (reference sequence). CDR3 size: 12 residues. Between the trimmed V and J ends, which lost 3 bases and 6 bases, there was a span of 8 bases. The CDR3 DNA reads as TGTGCCAGCAGCTTTGACGATGCTGAAGCTTTCTTT. Its protein is CASSFDDAEAFF.

The CDR3: CASSLFWYSTDTQYF. The CDR3 nucleotides read TGTGCCAGCAGTTTATTTTGGTACAGCACAGATACGCAGTATTTT. The chain uses TRBV27 and TRBJ2-3; unclear D gene. CDR3 length: 15 residues. Trimming stripped 1 base from V and 0 bases from J, with 8 bases between. Germline-derived CDR1 and CDR2 are MNHEY and SMNVEV (reference sequence).

The chain couples TRBV2 to TRBJ2-1, with D unclear. CDR1 SNHLY and CDR2 FYNNEI come from the germline V gene. V dropped 10 bases and J dropped 9 bases, with 22 bases sitting between them. CDR3 size: 14 residues. CDR3 sequence (DNA): TGTGCCACCAGCAGGCAAGGGTCTGAAGGTGAGCAGTTCTTC. Translated: CATSRQGSEGEQFF.

The rearrangement links TRBV30 to TRBJ2-2, with 11 bases that match TRBD2. V shed 1 base and J 1 base; nucleotides not matched to a gene: 2. Germline lookup yields CDR1 GTSNPN and CDR2 SVGIG (reference sequence). The CDR3 contains 16 residues. The CDR3 sequence is CAWSGGLAGNTGELFF. The CDR3 DNA reads TGTGCCTGGAGTGGAGGACTAGCGGGGAACACCGGGGAGCTGTTTTTT.

This clonotype showed up just a few times. This chain connects TRBV5-1 to TRBJ2-2; D might be TRBD2 (5 bases). The CDR3 spans 15 residues. With 0 bases removed from V and 4 bases from J, the gap between germline ends came to 10 bases. Germline loops: CDR1 SGHRS, CDR2 YFSETQ. CDR3 in DNA: TGCGCCAGCAGCTTGGGAGGGTTGAGCACCGGGGAGCTGTTTTTT. This translates into CASSLGGLSTGELFF.

This clonotype was counted at least ten times. This rearrangement joins TRBV6-1 to TRBJ2-7; TRBD1 is a possible D gene (6 bases). CDR3 length equals 13 residues. The V and J ends lost 2 bases and 2 bases respectively, with 7 bases between them. Germline CDR1 reads MNHNS; CDR2 reads SASEGT. CDR3 amino acids: CASSEQGTYEQYF. The CDR3 DNA follows: TGTGCCAGCAGTGAACAGGGGACCTACGAGCAGTACTTC.

The V call is TRBV30, the J call TRBJ1-2; a possible D gene is TRBD1 (6 bases). CDR1 is GTSNPN, CDR2 SVGIG, per germline (reference sequence). The CDR3 totals 12 residues. V was shortened by 8 bases and J by 8 bases, with 18 bases between the two germline ends. The CDR3 spells CAQRGKLGGYTF. In DNA, the CDR3 is TGTGCCCAAAGGGGGAAGCTTGGGGGCTACACCTTC. The variable domain in full, completed from reference TRBV30 and TRBJ1-2, reads SQTIHQWPATLVQPVGSPLSLECTVEGTSNPNLYWYRQAAGRGLQLLFYSVGIGQISSEVPQNLSASRPQDRQFILSSKKLLLSDSGFYLCAQRGKLGGYTFGSGTRLTVV.

V usage is TRBV12-3 or TRBV12-4 and J usage is TRBJ1-5; 9 positions match TRBD1. This CDR3 is built from 15 residues. With V trimmed by 7 bases and J by 2 bases, 6 bases remained unmatched. The CDR3 region is CASTWTGEGNQPQHF. The DNA for the CDR3 is TGTGCCAGCACCTGGACAGGGGAAGGCAATCAGCCCCAGCATTTT.

This clonotype turned up a few times. The J gene is TRBJ1-4, the V gene TRBV4-1, with D tentatively TRBD1 (6 bases). The V gene's germline CDR1 is MGHRA and CDR2 YSYEKL. Trimming cost V 3 bases and J 0 bases, with 11 bases left between them. The CDR3 extends over 16 amino acids. The CDR3 protein is CASSHTGPATNEKLFF. In DNA form, the CDR3 reads TGCGCCAGCAGCCACACAGGGCCCGCAACTAATGAAAAACTGTTTTTT.

This chain links TRBV16 with TRBJ2-3, with D tentatively TRBD1 (5 bases). The CDR3 extends over 16 amino acids. Trimming pared 0 bases from V and 0 bases from J, leaving 10 bases between. The germline CDR1 and CDR2 sequences are KGHSY and FQNENV. In DNA, the CDR3 is TGTGCCAGCAGCCAATCGGGGCAGAGAAGCACAGATACGCAGTATTTT. Translating gives CASSQSGQRSTDTQYF.

This clonotype was counted between two and nine times. The rearrangement uses TRBV7-8 and TRBJ2-1; D perhaps matches TRBD2 (5 bases). This CDR3 contains 13 residues. Germline CDR1 reads SGHVS; CDR2 reads FQNEAQ. The V and J ends lost 6 bases and 5 bases respectively, with 11 bases between them. CDR3 sequence (DNA): TGTGCCAGCAGAACTCGAGGGAACAATGAGCAGTTCTTC. Translated: CASRTRGNNEQFF.

The chain combines TRBV15 with TRBJ2-7; tentatively, D is TRBD2 (6 bases). The CDR3 runs to 12 residues. Germline V gene lookup returns CDR1 LNHNV and CDR2 YYDKDF (reference sequence). V lost 5 bases, J lost 3 bases, and 8 bases lay in between. The DNA for the CDR3 is TGTGCCACCAGCCCCGGGAGCTACGAGCAGTACTTC. It is translated as CATSPGSYEQYF.

This clonotype was counted a few times. This sequence joins TRBV4-1 and TRBJ2-1; 14 nucleotides match TRBD2. The CDR3 runs to 17 residues. The V segment lost 0 bases and the J segment 9 bases; nucleotides outside the gene matches: 7. Germline V gene data show CDR1 as MGHRA and CDR2 as YSYEKL. The CDR3 reads CASSQETSGRAGGEQFF. CDR3 bases: TGCGCCAGCAGCCAAGAGACTAGCGGGAGGGCCGGGGGTGAGCAGTTCTTC.

This clonotype was seen more than once but under ten times. The gene calls are TRBV5-5 and TRBJ1-2; perhaps TRBD1 as D (6 bases). V lost 1 base to trimming and J lost 6 bases, with 16 bases between them. The CDR3 totals 15 residues. CDR1 is SGHKS and CDR2 is YYEKEE in the germline V gene (reference sequence). The CDR3 spells CASSLRAGEAHGYTF. CDR3 DNA: TGTGCCAGCAGCTTGAGGGCAGGGGAAGCCCATGGCTACACCTTC.

In its sample, this clonotype was seen a few times. The CDR3 loop reads CASSTAGTSGSEGLLNEQFF. Written as DNA, the CDR3 is TGCGCCAGCAGCACAGCCGGGACTAGCGGGAGTGAGGGACTGTTAAATGAGCAGTTCTTC. V and J are TRBV5-1 and TRBJ2-1; 14 bases are shared with TRBD2. The V gene's germline CDR1 is SGHRS and CDR2 YFSETQ. The junction had 19 bases not matched to a gene; V was cut back by 4 bases and J by 7 bases. CDR3 length equals 20 residues. Full variable domain (rest looked up from reference TRBV5-1 and TRBJ2-1): KAGVTQTPRYLIKTRGQQVTLSCSPISGHRSVSWYQQTPGQGLQFLFEYFSETQRNKGNFPGRFSGRQFSNSRSEMNVSTLELGDSALYLCASSTAGTSGSEGLLNEQFFGPGTRLTVL.

Notes on this clonotype: A much more abundant neighbour one base away suggests this may be a read error. J is TRBJ2-1 and V is TRBV29-1; D is unclear. V lost 4 bases and J lost 10, with 11 bases in between. The CDR3 is 11 amino acids. Per germline, CDR1 SQVTM and CDR2 ANQGSEA. The CDR3 DNA reads as TGCAGCGTTGGGGTTACCTACGAGCAGTTCTTC. Protein product: CSVGVTYEQFF.

This CDR3 reads CATSNSRVNTEAFF. DNA of the CDR3: TGTGCCACCAGCAATTCGCGGGTAAACACTGAAGCTTTCTTT. The chain recombines TRBV15 with TRBJ1-1, with D unclear. CDR1 and CDR2 (germline): LNHNV, YYDKDF (reference sequence). The CDR3 contains 14 residues. V was shortened by 4 bases and J by 2 bases, with 11 bases between the two germline ends.

In regard to this clonotype: A much larger clone lies one base from this, so it may be a read error. The rearrangement uses TRBV20-1 and TRBJ2-7; D possibly corresponds to TRBD2 (6 bases). This CDR3 has 15 amino acids. Germline V lookup: CDR1 DFQATT, CDR2 SNEGSKA (reference sequence). CDR3 protein: CCASTPGPGGHEQYF. CDR3 DNA sequence: TGCTGTGCTAGTACACCCGGGCCCGGAGGGCACGAGCAGTACTTC.